These 26 T cell receptor beta chains were sequenced from one sample in a study of blood T cell repertoires in COVID-19. Produced via immunoSEQ multiplex PCR; TCRdb's table is partial and in-frame only. The data contain under 45,000 clones, 60% to 85% of them seen just once; the ten biggest clones take up just under 2%. The material sequenced was peripheral blood. These receptors were collected from a man in his fifties or sixties with active COVID-19.

This chain connects TRBV4-1 to TRBJ2-7, with D perhaps matching TRBD1 (6 bases). The CDR3 has 16 amino acids. V shed 2 bases and J shed 0 bases, with 14 bases lying between them. Germline V gene lookup returns CDR1 MGHRA and CDR2 YSYEKL. As DNA, the CDR3 is TGCGCCAGCAGCCAAAGGGACATTTCCCCCTCCTACGAGCAGTACTTC. Translated, it gives CASSQRDISPSYEQYF.

This sequence joins TRBV2 and TRBJ2-1; 8 bases map to TRBD2. From germline, CDR1 is SNHLY and CDR2 FYNNEI. After removal of 6 bases from V and 6 bases from J, the junction contained 13 bases not matched to a gene. This CDR3 contains 16 residues. CDR3 DNA: TGTGCCAGCAGGGGCCTTTTCGGGAGGGCCTCCAATGAGCAGTTCTTC. Protein product: CASRGLFGRASNEQFF.

The chain combines TRBV28 with TRBJ1-1, with 8 bases identical to TRBD1. Trimming at V came to 4 bases and at J to 5 bases, leaving 6 bases not matched to a gene. Germline V lookup: CDR1 MDHEN, CDR2 SYDVKM. The CDR3 extends over 14 amino acids. DNA for the CDR3: TGTGCCAGCAGTTGGCAGGGGGCGTGGACTGAAGCTTTCTTT. It is translated as CASSWQGAWTEAFF. Full variable domain (remainder filled in from reference TRBV28 and TRBJ1-1): DVKVTQSSRYLVKRTGEKVFLECVQDMDHENMFWYRQDPGLGLRLIYFSYDVKMKEKGDIPEGYSVSREKKERFSLILESASTNQTSMYLCASSWQGAWTEAFFGQGTRLTVV.

The gene calls are TRBV5-6 and TRBJ1-6; D unresolved. Germline V lookup: CDR1 SGHDT, CDR2 YYEEEE. There are 14 residues in the CDR3. Between the trimmed V and J ends, which lost 0 bases and 5 bases, there was a span of 6 bases. The CDR3 is CASSLGLNNSPLHF. The CDR3 coding sequence is TGTGCCAGCAGCTTGGGTCTAAATAATTCACCCCTCCACTTT. Filled out from reference TRBV5-6 and TRBJ1-6, the complete variable domain reads DAGVTQSPTHLIKTRGQQVTLRCSPKSGHDTVSWYQQALGQGPQFIFQYYEEEERQRGNFPDRFSGHQFPNYSSELNVNALLLGDSALYLCASSLGLNNSPLHFGNGTRLTVT.

V and J are TRBV5-1 and TRBJ1-4, with a tentative D call TRBD1 (5 bases). The V end was cut by 1 base, the J end by 4 bases, with 11 bases between. Germline V gives CDR1 SGHRS, CDR2 YFSETQ. This CDR3 contains 15 residues. The CDR3 loop is CASSLNGGDNEKLFF. CDR3 DNA: TGCGCCAGCAGCTTGAATGGGGGGGATAATGAAAAACTGTTTTTT.

This clone was counted a single time. This chain uses TRBV5-1 with TRBJ1-2, with D tentatively TRBD1 (5 bases). CDR3 size: 14 residues. Germline assignment: CDR1 SGHRS and CDR2 YFSETQ. Trimming cost V 4 bases and J 4 bases, with 14 bases left between them. CDR3 in amino acids: CASSEDIVLYGYTF. CDR3 sequence (DNA): TGCGCCAGCAGCGAGGACATAGTCCTCTATGGCTACACCTTC.

J is TRBJ2-5 and V is TRBV4-1; D is uncertain. In germline, CDR1 is MGHRA, CDR2 YSYEKL. Trimming cost V 4 bases and J 4 bases, with 10 bases left between them. The CDR3 covers 13 residues. DNA of the CDR3: TGCGCCAGCAGCCTTGCCCCGGTAGAGACCCAGTACTTC. This encodes CASSLAPVETQYF.

This rearrangement joins TRBV6-2 or TRBV6-3 to TRBJ2-2; 14 bases are a match to TRBD2. The CDR3 runs to 19 residues. V lost 6 bases to trimming and J lost 2 bases; unmatched junction nucleotides: 11. Per germline, CDR1 MNHEY and CDR2 SVGEGT. CDR3 coding DNA: TGTGCCAGCAGCAAAGACCCGGGACTAGCGGGAGATAACACCGGGGAGCTGTTTTTT. Translation: CASSKDPGLAGDNTGELFF.

The J gene is TRBJ1-1, the V gene TRBV11-2; the D is unclear. With 1 base removed from V and 5 bases from J, the gap between germline ends came to 5 bases. Germline V gene data show CDR1 as SGHAT and CDR2 as FQNNGV. CDR3 length: 12 amino acids. CDR3 loop: CASSLAVTEAFF. CDR3 DNA: TGTGCCAGCAGCTTAGCGGTGACTGAAGCTTTCTTT.

With respect to this clone: A junction boundary mismatches the germline segment, possibly from a read error. The chain links TRBV28 to TRBJ1-1; D gene unclear. Germline V gene sequence: CDR1 MDHEN, CDR2 SYDVKM. CDR3 length equals 14 residues. This chain's CDR3 is CASRLWIEGTEAFF. The DNA for the CDR3 is TGTGCCAGCAGGTTATGGATTGAGGGCACTGAAGCTTTCTTT.

V is TRBV10-2 and J is TRBJ2-1; 12 bases are a match to TRBD2. The germline CDR1 and CDR2 sequences are WSHSY and SAAADI. This CDR3 contains 15 residues. Trimming removed 7 bases from V and 7 bases from J; junction bases left unmatched: 8. The CDR3 loop is CASKSLAGGWNEQFF. The CDR3 DNA reads TGCGCCAGCAAAAGTCTAGCGGGGGGGTGGAATGAGCAGTTCTTC.

The chain carries TRBV10-3 and TRBJ1-1; 12 nucleotides agree with TRBD1. J lost 6 bases, V lost 7 bases, and 6 bases had no gene match. Germline-derived CDR1 and CDR2 are ENHRY and SYGVKD. The CDR3 length is 14 residues. Here the CDR3 DNA reads TGTGCCATCACTATGGGACAGGGGGCGGCTGAAGCTTTCTTT. Translation gives CAITMGQGAAEAFF.

This clone was seen a few times. This chain connects TRBV19 to TRBJ2-7; 7 bases match TRBD1. The germline V gene has CDR1 LNHDA and CDR2 SQIVND (reference sequence). Trimming cost V 5 bases and J 6 bases; bases outside gene matches: 10. The CDR3 is 14 amino acids. CDR3 in DNA: TGTGCCAGTAGTGCCCCCGGGACAGAGTCCGAGCAGTACTTC. This codes for CASSAPGTESEQYF.

J is TRBJ1-2 and V is TRBV4-1; D remains ambiguous. V gave up 0 bases and J gave up 6 bases, with 14 bases separating them. CDR3 length: 15 amino acids. Germline V gives CDR1 MGHRA, CDR2 YSYEKL. Here the CDR3 DNA reads TGCGCCAGCAGCCAAGATCGTGCCGTCCAGGATGGCTACACCTTC. It specifies CASSQDRAVQDGYTF.

The sample holds a few counts of this clone. The chain joins TRBV27 to TRBJ2-7; maybe TRBD2 (5 bases). The length of the CDR3 is 14 residues. Germline CDR1 reads MNHEY; CDR2 reads SMNVEV (reference sequence). V dropped 2 bases and J dropped 6 bases, with 14 bases sitting between them. In DNA, the CDR3 is TGTGCCAGCAGTTTAGGTTCCGGGGTCGGCGAGCAGTACTTC. Translating it yields CASSLGSGVGEQYF.

The chain employs TRBV19 and TRBJ1-5; D possibly corresponds to TRBD1 (5 bases). The CDR3 spans 12 residues. Trimming took off 5 bases at V and 7 bases at J, with 9 bases between the two ends. From germline, CDR1 is LNHDA and CDR2 SQIVND (reference sequence). The CDR3 sequence is CASSQQDQPQHF. Here the CDR3 DNA reads TGTGCCAGTAGTCAACAGGACCAGCCCCAGCATTTT.

This clone has just one count. The V call is TRBV18, the J call TRBJ1-6; D not certain. The CDR3 runs to 15 residues. V lost 3 bases, J lost 4 bases, and 10 bases lay in between. Germline values: CDR1 KGHSH, CDR2 LQKENI. The CDR3 loop is CASSPQRLYNSPLHF. In DNA form, the CDR3 reads TGTGCCAGCTCACCTCAGAGACTGTATAATTCACCCCTCCACTTT.

The V and J genes are TRBV28 and TRBJ1-5, with TRBD1 matching 7 bases. Per the germline V gene, CDR1 is MDHEN and CDR2 is SYDVKM. This CDR3 is built from 14 residues. The V segment lost 6 bases and the J segment 4 bases; nucleotides outside the gene matches: 6. CDR3 amino acids: CASSTSGGNQPQHF. CDR3 DNA sequence: TGTGCCAGCAGCACGTCAGGGGGAAATCAGCCCCAGCATTTT.

The chain employs TRBV6-5 and TRBJ1-1, with D maybe TRBD1 (5 bases). Trimming took off 0 bases at V and 6 bases at J, with 11 bases between the two ends. CDR3 length: 14 residues. Germline values: CDR1 MNHEY, CDR2 SVGAGI. CDR3: CASSYSGVFAEAFF. The CDR3, as DNA: TGTGCCAGCAGTTACTCAGGGGTTTTCGCTGAAGCTTTCTTT.

The chain combines TRBV29-1 with TRBJ2-5; D remains ambiguous. Germline V gene lookup returns CDR1 SQVTM and CDR2 ANQGSEA. The CDR3 has 14 residues. The V gene lost 0 bases and the J gene lost 4 bases, with 12 bases spanning the gap. CDR3 sequence: CSVEDRRRGETQYF. DNA for the CDR3: TGCAGCGTTGAAGATCGGCGCCGCGGAGAGACCCAGTACTTC.

CDR3 in amino acids: CAWSSGGHSYEQYF. CDR3 coding DNA: TGTGCCTGGAGCAGCGGGGGACATTCCTACGAGCAGTACTTC. The V call is TRBV30, the J call TRBJ2-7, with 8 nucleotides matching TRBD2. Per germline, CDR1 GTSNPN and CDR2 SVGIG (reference sequence). This CDR3 has 14 residues. V shed 3 bases, J shed 1 base, and the junction held 5 bases outside the gene matches. The full variable domain, in which reference TRBV30 and TRBJ2-7 provide the parts outside the CDR3, is SQTIHQWPATLVQPVGSPLSLECTVEGTSNPNLYWYRQAAGRGLQLLFYSVGIGQISSEVPQNLSASRPQDRQFILSSKKLLLSDSGFYLCAWSSGGHSYEQYFGPGTRLTVT.

Only one count was recorded for this clone. This specimen includes other DNA sequences encoding the same CDR3. The chain joins TRBV7-2 to TRBJ2-7; no firm D call. This CDR3 is 12 amino acids long. Germline CDR1 and CDR2: SGHTA and FQGNSA. Deletions cut 2 bases from V and 2 bases from J, with 4 bases between. The CDR3 sequence is CASSLSAYEQYF. CDR3 nucleotide sequence: TGTGCCAGCAGCTTATCCGCCTACGAGCAGTACTTC.

The genes are TRBV27 and TRBJ1-2; 7 bases are shared with TRBD1. V was pared by 7 bases and J by 2 bases, with 13 bases of the junction left unmatched. Germline V lookup: CDR1 MNHEY, CDR2 SMNVEV (reference sequence). The length of the CDR3 is 16 residues. The CDR3 coding sequence is TGTGCCAGCACCGACCGGACAGGCAGTGTCAACTATGGCTACACCTTC. Translating gives CASTDRTGSVNYGYTF.

This clone appeared once. V gene TRBV28 combines with J gene TRBJ1-1, with D unclear. The germline gives CDR1 MDHEN, CDR2 SYDVKM. V lost 6 bases and J 1 base, leaving 9 bases between the germline ends. The CDR3 sequence is 13 residues long. CDR3 residues: CASRRGSNTEAFF. The CDR3 DNA follows: TGTGCCAGCAGGAGAGGCTCGAACACTGAAGCTTTCTTT.

Points on this clone: The sample has other DNA sequences that encode this CDR3 too. The chain is built from TRBV28 and TRBJ2-7, with TRBD2 as a possible D gene (5 bases). This CDR3 is 13 amino acids long. Trimming removed 6 bases at V and 1 base at J, with 10 bases between. Germline V gives CDR1 MDHEN, CDR2 SYDVKM. CDR3 amino acids: CASSLPGSYEQYF. CDR3 sequence (DNA): TGTGCCAGCAGCCTCCCGGGGTCCTACGAGCAGTACTTC.

The V and J genes are TRBV5-1 and TRBJ2-5; TRBD2 aligns across 11 bases. The junction had 5 bases not matched to a gene; V was cut back by 5 bases and J by 5 bases. The CDR3 covers 14 residues. Germline lookup yields CDR1 SGHRS and CDR2 YFSETQ. CDR3 amino acids: CASRATSGVETQYF. DNA for the CDR3: TGCGCCAGCAGAGCGACTAGCGGGGTTGAGACCCAGTACTTC.